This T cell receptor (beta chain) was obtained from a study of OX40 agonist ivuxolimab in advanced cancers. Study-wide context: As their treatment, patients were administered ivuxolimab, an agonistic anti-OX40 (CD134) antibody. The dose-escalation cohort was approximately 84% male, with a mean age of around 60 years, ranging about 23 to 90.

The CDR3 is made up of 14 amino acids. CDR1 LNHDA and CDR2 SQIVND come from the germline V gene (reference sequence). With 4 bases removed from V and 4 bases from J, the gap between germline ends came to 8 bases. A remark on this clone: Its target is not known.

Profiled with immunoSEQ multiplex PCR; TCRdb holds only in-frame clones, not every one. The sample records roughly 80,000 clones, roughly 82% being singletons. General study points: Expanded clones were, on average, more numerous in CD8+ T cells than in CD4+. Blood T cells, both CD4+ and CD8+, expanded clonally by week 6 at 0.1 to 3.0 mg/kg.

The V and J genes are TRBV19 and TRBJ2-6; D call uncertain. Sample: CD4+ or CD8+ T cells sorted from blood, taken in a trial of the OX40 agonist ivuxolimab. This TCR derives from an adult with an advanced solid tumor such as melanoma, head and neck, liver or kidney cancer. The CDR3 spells CASSTDRGANVLTF. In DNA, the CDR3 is TGTGCCAGTAGTACTGACCGAGGGGCCAACGTCCTGACTTTC. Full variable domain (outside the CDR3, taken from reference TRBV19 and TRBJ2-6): DGGITQSPKYLFRKEGQNVTLSCEQNLNHDAMYWYRQDPGQGLRLIYYSQIVNDFQKGDIAEGYSVSREKKESFPLTVTSAQKNPTAFYLCASSTDRGANVLTFGAGSRLTVL.